The T cell receptor beta chain described here comes from a study of beta chain features in type 1 diabetes. Investigators reverse transcribed all isolated RNA, so they sequenced expressed TCRB transcripts. TCRdb's table, derived via immunoSEQ multiplex PCR, lists solely in-frame clones and lacks some. The sample lists 970,000 or so clones, about a sixth occurring once. V lost 5 bases to trimming and J lost 6 bases, with 19 bases between them. Germline V CDR1 and CDR2: MNHEY, SMNVEV (reference sequence). CDR3 length: 15 residues. General study points: Shorter TCRB CDR3s, moderately but significantly so, were found in Type 1 diabetes patients in all four CD4+ subsets. Sequencing of cDNA might inflate the share of cells that strongly express TCR.

This clone was seen more than once but under ten times. Its specificity is unknown. The source material was naive CD4+ T cells from blood. V gene TRBV27 combines with J gene TRBJ1-1; D is possibly TRBD1 (6 bases). The source of this sequence is a woman aged 18-29 years in good health. CDR3 protein: CASSLTTGFRAEAFF. In nucleotides, the CDR3 is TGTGCCAGCAGTCTAACAACAGGGTTCCGGGCTGAAGCTTTCTTT.